This T cell receptor (beta chain) is drawn from a study of blood T cell repertoires in COVID-19. About the research overall: Sites in the United States, Italy and Spain provided acute and convalescent COVID-19 samples. T cells, B-cell-depleted T cells, or PBMCs supplied cDNA or gDNA.

Germline loops: CDR1 LGHDT, CDR2 YNNKEL (reference sequence). V was pared by 0 bases and J by 8 bases, with 15 bases between. The CDR3 totals 15 residues. In the authors' workflow: Researchers report that nucleated cell counts were estimated from reference gene primer amplification. Measured with immunoSEQ multiplex PCR; TCRdb has only the in-frame clones, and not every one. The V and J calls and the clone size are those of that table, but D and trimming were determined from the DNA. The table has about 77,000 clones, 90% seen once. The rearrangement links TRBV3-1 (or the pseudogene TRBV3-2) to TRBJ2-3; a weak D match, TRBD2 (6 bases). The specimen sequenced was peripheral blood. The origin of this receptor is a woman at least 80 years old with active or convalescent COVID-19. CDR3 bases: TGTGCCAGCAGCCAAGACCGGATATCCGGGAGTACGCAGTATTTT. It codes for CASSQDRISGSTQYF.